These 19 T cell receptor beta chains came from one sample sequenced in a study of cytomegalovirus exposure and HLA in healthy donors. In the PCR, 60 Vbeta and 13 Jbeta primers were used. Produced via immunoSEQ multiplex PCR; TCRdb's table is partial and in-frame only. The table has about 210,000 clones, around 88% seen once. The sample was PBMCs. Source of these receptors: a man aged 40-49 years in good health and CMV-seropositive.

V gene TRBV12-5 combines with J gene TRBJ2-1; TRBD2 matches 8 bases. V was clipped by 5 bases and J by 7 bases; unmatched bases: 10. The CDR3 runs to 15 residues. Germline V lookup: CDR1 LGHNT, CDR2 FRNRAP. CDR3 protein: CASGLGLEVRNEQFF. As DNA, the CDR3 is TGTGCTAGTGGTCTGGGACTAGAGGTTAGGAATGAGCAGTTCTTC.

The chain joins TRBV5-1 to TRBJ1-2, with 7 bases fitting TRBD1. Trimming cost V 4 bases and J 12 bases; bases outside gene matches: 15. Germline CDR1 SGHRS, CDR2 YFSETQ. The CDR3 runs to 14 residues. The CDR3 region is CASSPRTGDLGNTF. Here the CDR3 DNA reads TGCGCCAGCAGCCCCCGGACAGGTGACTTGGGGAACACCTTC. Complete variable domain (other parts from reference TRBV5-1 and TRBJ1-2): KAGVTQTPRYLIKTRGQQVTLSCSPISGHRSVSWYQQTPGQGLQFLFEYFSETQRNKGNFPGRFSGRQFSNSRSEMNVSTLELGDSALYLCASSPRTGDLGNTFGSGTRLTVV.

The CDR3 region has the DNA TGTGCCAGTAGTAAGGGGGCAAGGGAGAGGATCACCTACGAGCAGTACTTC. As protein: CASSKGARERITYEQYF. The chain recombines TRBV19 with TRBJ2-7; 7 bases are shared with TRBD1. This CDR3 spans 17 amino acids. The V gene's germline CDR1 is LNHDA and CDR2 SQIVND (reference sequence). The junction had 14 bases not matched to a gene; V was cut back by 4 bases and J by 2 bases. Full variable domain (missing parts from reference TRBV19 and TRBJ2-7): DGGITQSPKYLFRKEGQNVTLSCEQNLNHDAMYWYRQDPGQGLRLIYYSQIVNDFQKGDIAEGYSVSREKKESFPLTVTSAQKNPTAFYLCASSKGARERITYEQYFGPGTRLTVT.

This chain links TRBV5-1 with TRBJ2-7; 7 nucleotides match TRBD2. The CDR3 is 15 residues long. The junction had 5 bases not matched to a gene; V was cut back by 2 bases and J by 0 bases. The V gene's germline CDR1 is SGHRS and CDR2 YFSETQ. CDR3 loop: CASSFQAGSSYEQYF. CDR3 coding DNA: TGCGCCAGCAGCTTCCAAGCGGGGAGCTCCTACGAGCAGTACTTC.

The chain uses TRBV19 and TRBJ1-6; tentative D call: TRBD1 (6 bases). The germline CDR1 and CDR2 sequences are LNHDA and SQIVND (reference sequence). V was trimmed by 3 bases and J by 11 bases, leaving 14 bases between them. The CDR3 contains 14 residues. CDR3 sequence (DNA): TGTGCCAGTAGTATCTCCAGGGGTGGGGCACCCCTCCACTTT. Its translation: CASSISRGGAPLHF. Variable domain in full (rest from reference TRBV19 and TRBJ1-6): DGGITQSPKYLFRKEGQNVTLSCEQNLNHDAMYWYRQDPGQGLRLIYYSQIVNDFQKGDIAEGYSVSREKKESFPLTVTSAQKNPTAFYLCASSISRGGAPLHFGNGTRLTVT.

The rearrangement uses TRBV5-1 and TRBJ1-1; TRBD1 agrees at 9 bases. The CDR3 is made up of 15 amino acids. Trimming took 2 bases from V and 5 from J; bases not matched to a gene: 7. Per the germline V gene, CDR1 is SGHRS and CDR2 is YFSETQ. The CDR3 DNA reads TGCGCCAGCAGCTTAAGGACAGGGGTAGTGACTGAAGCTTTCTTT. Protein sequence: CASSLRTGVVTEAFF.

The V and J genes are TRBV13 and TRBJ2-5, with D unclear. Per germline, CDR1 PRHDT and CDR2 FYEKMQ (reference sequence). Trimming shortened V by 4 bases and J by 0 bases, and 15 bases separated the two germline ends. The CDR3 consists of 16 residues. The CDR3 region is CASSSVKLTYQETQYF. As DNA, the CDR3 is TGTGCCAGCAGCTCTGTTAAACTAACGTACCAAGAGACCCAGTACTTC. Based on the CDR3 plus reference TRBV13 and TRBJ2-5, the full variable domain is AAGVIQSPRHLIKEKRETATLKCYPIPRHDTVYWYQQGPGQDPQFLISFYEKMQSDKGSIPDRFSAQQFSDYHSELNMSSLELGDSALYFCASSSVKLTYQETQYFGPGTRLLVL.

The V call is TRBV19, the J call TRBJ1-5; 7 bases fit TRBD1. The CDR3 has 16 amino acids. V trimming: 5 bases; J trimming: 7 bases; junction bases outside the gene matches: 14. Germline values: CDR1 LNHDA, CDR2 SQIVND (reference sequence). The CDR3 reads CASSPLRQGMTQPQHF. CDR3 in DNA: TGTGCCAGTAGTCCGCTTCGACAGGGAATGACGCAGCCCCAGCATTTT.

Written as DNA, the CDR3 is TGTGCCAGCAGCCGTACCGGGACTAGCGGGAGCGAGCAGTACTTC. Encoded protein: CASSRTGTSGSEQYF. The V and J genes are TRBV5-8 and TRBJ2-7; the match to TRBD2 covers 14 bases. The length of the CDR3 is 15 residues. From germline, CDR1 is SGHTS and CDR2 YDEGEE. The J segment lost 6 bases and the V segment lost 4 bases, leaving 6 bases of the junction unmatched.

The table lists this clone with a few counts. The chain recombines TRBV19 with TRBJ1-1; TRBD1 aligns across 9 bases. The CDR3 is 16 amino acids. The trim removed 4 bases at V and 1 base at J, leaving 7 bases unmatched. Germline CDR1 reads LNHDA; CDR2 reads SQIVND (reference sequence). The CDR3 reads CASSSRTGVANTEAFF. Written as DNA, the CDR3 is TGTGCCAGTAGTAGCCGGACAGGGGTTGCGAACACTGAAGCTTTCTTT.

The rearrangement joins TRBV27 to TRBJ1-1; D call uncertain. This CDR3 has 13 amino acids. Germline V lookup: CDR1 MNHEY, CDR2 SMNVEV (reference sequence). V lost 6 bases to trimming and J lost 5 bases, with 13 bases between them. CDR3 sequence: CASRLAPGTEAFF. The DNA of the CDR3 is TGTGCCAGCAGACTTGCTCCGGGGACTGAAGCTTTCTTT.

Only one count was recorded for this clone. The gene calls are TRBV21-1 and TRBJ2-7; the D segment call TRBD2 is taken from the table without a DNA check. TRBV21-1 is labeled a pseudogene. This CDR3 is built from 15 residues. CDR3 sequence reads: CASSTGLAGEYEQYF. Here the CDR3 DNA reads TGTGCCAGCAGCACGGGACTAGCGGGAGAGTACGAGCAGTACTTC.

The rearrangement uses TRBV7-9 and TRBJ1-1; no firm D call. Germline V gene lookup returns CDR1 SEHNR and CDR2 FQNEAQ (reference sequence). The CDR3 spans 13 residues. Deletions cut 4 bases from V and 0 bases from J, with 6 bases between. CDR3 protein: CASSSILNTEAFF. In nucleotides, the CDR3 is TGTGCCAGCAGCTCTATTCTGAACACTGAAGCTTTCTTT.

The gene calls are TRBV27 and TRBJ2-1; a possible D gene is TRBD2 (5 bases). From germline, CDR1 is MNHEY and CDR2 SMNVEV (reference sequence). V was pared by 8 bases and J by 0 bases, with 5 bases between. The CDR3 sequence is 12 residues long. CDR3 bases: TGTGCCAGCGGGAGCTCCTACAATGAGCAGTTCTTC. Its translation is CASGSSYNEQFF.

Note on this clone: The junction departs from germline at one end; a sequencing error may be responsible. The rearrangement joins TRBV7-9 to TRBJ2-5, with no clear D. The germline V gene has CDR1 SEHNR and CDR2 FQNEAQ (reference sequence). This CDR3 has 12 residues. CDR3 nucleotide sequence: TGTTCCAGCAGCTTAGCCCGGTCGGCCCAGTACTTC. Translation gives CSSSLARSAQYF.

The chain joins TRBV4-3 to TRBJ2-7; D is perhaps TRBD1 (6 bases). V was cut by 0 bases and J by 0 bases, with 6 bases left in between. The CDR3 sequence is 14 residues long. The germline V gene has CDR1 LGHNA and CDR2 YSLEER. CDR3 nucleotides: TGCGCCAGCAGCCAAGACAGGGGCTCCTACGAGCAGTACTTC. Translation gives CASSQDRGSYEQYF.

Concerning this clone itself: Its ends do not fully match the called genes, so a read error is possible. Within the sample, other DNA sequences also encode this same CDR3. For the CDR3, the DNA is TGTGCCAGCAGTGAAGCGTGGGTGACAGCCTACGAGCAGTACTTT. It is translated as CASSEAWVTAYEQYF. This chain joins TRBV6-1 and TRBJ2-7, with D possibly being TRBD1 (5 bases). The germline V gene has CDR1 MNHNS and CDR2 SASEGT. CDR3 length: 15 residues.

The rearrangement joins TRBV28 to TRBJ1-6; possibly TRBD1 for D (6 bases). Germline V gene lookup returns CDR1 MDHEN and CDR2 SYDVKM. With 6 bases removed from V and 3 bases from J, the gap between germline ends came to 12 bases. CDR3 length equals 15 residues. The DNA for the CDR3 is TGTGCCAGCAGCCCCGTGGACAGCTATAATTCACCCCTCCACTTT. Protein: CASSPVDSYNSPLHF. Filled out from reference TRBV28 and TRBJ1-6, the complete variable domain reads DVKVTQSSRYLVKRTGEKVFLECVQDMDHENMFWYRQDPGLGLRLIYFSYDVKMKEKGDIPEGYSVSREKKERFSLILESASTNQTSMYLCASSPVDSYNSPLHFGNGTRLTVT.

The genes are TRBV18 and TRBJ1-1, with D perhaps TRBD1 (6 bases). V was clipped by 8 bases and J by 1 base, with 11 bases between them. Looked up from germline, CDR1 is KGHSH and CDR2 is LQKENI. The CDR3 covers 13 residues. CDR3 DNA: TGTGCCAGCCAAAAACAGGGGAACACTGAAGCTTTCTTT. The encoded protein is CASQKQGNTEAFF. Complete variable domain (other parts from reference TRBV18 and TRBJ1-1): NAGVMQNPRHLVRRRGQEARLRCSPMKGHSHVYWYRQLPEEGLKFMVYLQKENIIDESGMPKERFSAEFPKEGPSILRIQQVVRGDSAAYFCASQKQGNTEAFFGQGTRLTVV.